This record concerns one TCR beta chain sequence. Its cognate antigen is unknown. The investigators amplified TCR beta CDR3 regions from RNA transcripts. First-round RT-PCR targeting the TCR CDR3 was performed with the HTBI primer set. TCRdb re-called the multiplex PCR reads through MiXCR, storing one row per CDR3 protein. Among under 300,000 distinct CDR3 sequences, around 20% were seen once, and the ten largest hold around 62%. The germline gives CDR1 MNHNS, CDR2 SASEGT. CDR3 length: 15 amino acids. Trimming pared 6 bases from V and 0 bases from J, leaving 14 bases between. The source of the sample is a study of T cells in Graves' hyperthyroidism and ophthalmopathy. Overall study results and limits: Ophthalmopathy cases were set apart from stable hyperthyroidism by a 13 V-J model. Within blood appeared most thyroid clonotypes that had expanded above 0.001.

Diagnosis rested on symptoms, serum thyroxine and TRAb, thyroid ultrasound, and orbital computed tomography. The sequenced material came from blood. This receptor was taken from a man aged 25 to 40 with Graves' ophthalmopathy. The rearrangement uses TRBV6-1 and TRBJ1-2; unclear D gene. CDR3 sequence (DNA): TGTGCCAGCAGGCAACACAATACCCCTAACTATGGCTACACCTTC. As protein: CASRQHNTPNYGYTF.